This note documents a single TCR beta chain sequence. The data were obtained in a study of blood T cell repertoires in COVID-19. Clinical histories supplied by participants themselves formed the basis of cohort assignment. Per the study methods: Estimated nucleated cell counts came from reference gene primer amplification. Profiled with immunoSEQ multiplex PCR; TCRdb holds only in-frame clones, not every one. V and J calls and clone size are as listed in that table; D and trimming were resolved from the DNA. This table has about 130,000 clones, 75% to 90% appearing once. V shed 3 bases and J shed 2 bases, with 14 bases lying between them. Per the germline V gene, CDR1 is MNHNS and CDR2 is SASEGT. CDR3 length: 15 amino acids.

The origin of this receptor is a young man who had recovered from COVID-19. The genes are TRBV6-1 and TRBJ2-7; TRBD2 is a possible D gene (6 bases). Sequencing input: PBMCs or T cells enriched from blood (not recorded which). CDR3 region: CASSDGTWGPYEQYF. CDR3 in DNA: TGTGCCAGCAGTGACGGGACTTGGGGCCCCTACGAGCAGTACTTC.